These T cell receptor beta chains were read from a single sample in a study of shared clonotypes between healthy human individuals. This table comes from immunoSEQ multiplex PCR, and its TCRdb copy is limited to in-frame clones, with some not included. The table records a few hundred thousand clones, approximately 65% of them present only once. Specimen: memory CD4+ T cells sorted from blood. All receptors come from a man younger than 40 in good health. CDR3s include the opening cysteine and the closing phenylalanine or tryptophan. D genes are given only for firm matches. Clone size, where shown, is once, few, many, or a class for clones that have expanded.

once	TRBV19	TRBD1	TRBJ2-1	TGTGCCAGTAGTATAGAGGGACAGGGGAGGGGTGCTGAGCAGTTCTTC	CASSIEGQGRGAEQFF
-	TRBV28	-	TRBJ2-1	TGTGCCAGCAGTTTATCGTTCCAGTACAACAATGAGCAGTTCTTC	CASSLSFQYNNEQFF
-	TRBV4-1	-	TRBJ2-1	TGCGCCAGCAGCCTCCTCACCGGGAGCTCCTACAATGAGCAGTTCTTC	CASSLLTGSSYNEQFF
-	TRBV30	TRBD2	TRBJ2-2	TGTGCCTGGAGGCTAGCGGGAGCGGGCGGGGAGCTGTTTTTT	CAWRLAGAGGELFF
-	TRBV10-1	-	TRBJ2-7	TGCGCCAGCAGTGAGTTCGTCGCTGGGGGATACGAGCAGTACTTC	CASSEFVAGGYEQYF
-	TRBV2	TRBD1	TRBJ1-4	TGTGCCAGCAGTGAAGTACAGGGGATCAATGAAAAACTGTTTTTT	CASSEVQGINEKLFF
-	TRBV10-3	-	TRBJ1-2	TGTGCCATCAGTGACCGAACTGGGTCCTATGGCTACACCTTC	CAISDRTGSYGYTF
-	TRBV6-1	TRBD1	TRBJ1-4	TGTGCCAGCAGTGCTATCGAGGACAGGAGAGAAAAACTGTTTTTT	CASSAIEDRREKLFF
-	TRBV15	-	TRBJ2-1	TGTGCCACCAGCAGTCCCCTTTACAATGAGCAGTTCTTC	CATSSPLYNEQFF
few	TRBV5-1	-	TRBJ1-4	TGCGCCAGCAGCTTGGAGGATGGTCGTTATGAAAAACTGTTTTTT	CASSLEDGRYEKLFF
-	TRBV2	-	TRBJ2-7	TGTGCCAGCTCGAAGGCTCCACTTAAAGGAGGGGTCGAGCAGTACTTC	CASSKAPLKGGVEQYF
-	TRBV14	-	TRBJ2-7	TGTGCCAGCAGCCAAATCTACGAGCAGTACTTC	CASSQIYEQYF
-	TRBV28	TRBD1	TRBJ1-2	TGTGCCACTTCTCCCGGGACAGGGGACTATGGCTACACCTTC	CATSPGTGDYGYTF
-	TRBV2	-	TRBJ2-1	TGTGCCAGCAGTGAACTTGGAGGCAGGGGTAATGAGCAGTTCTTC	CASSELGGRGNEQFF
-	TRBV27	-	TRBJ2-5	TGTGCCAGCAGGAGCTTACAAGAGACCCAGTACTTC	CASRSLQETQYF
-	TRBV11-1	-	TRBJ1-5	TGTGCCAGCAGCCCAGGGACGGGTAATCAGCCCCAGCATTTT	CASSPGTGNQPQHF
-	TRBV2	TRBD1	TRBJ2-7	TGTGCCAGCACTCGGGACAGGGTGCCCGAGCAGTACTTC	CASTRDRVPEQYF
once	TRBV11-2	-	TRBJ2-1	TGTGCCAGCAGCTTAGGAGTAGGAGACCGATCGACCAATGAGCAGTTCTTC	CASSLGVGDRSTNEQFF
-	TRBV15	-	TRBJ2-5	TGTGCCACCAGCAGGGGGGTGCAAGAGACCCAGTACTTC	CATSRGVQETQYF
-	TRBV28	-	TRBJ1-1	TGTGCCAGCAGTTTACCCTTGATCACTGAAGCTTTCTTT	CASSLPLITEAFF
-	TRBV15	-	TRBJ2-5	TGTGCCACCAGCAGACCTACCCTTATAGGCGGGCAAGAGACCCAGTACTTC	CATSRPTLIGGQETQYF
-	TRBV19	-	TRBJ1-1	TGTGCCAGTACCTTCTTCAGGGACACTGAAGCTTTCTTT	CASTFFRDTEAFF
-	TRBV7-2	-	TRBJ2-2	TGTGCCAGCAGCCCCGACAGGTGGTCCACCGGGGAGCTGTTTTTT	CASSPDRWSTGELFF
few	TRBV5-1	-	TRBJ2-5	TGCGCCAGCAGCTTGGATATTGAGACCCAGTACTTC	CASSLDIETQYF
few	TRBV11-2	-	TRBJ2-3	TGTGCCAGCAGCCGTCAGGATACGCAGTATTTT	CASSRQDTQYF
few	TRBV5-4	TRBD2	TRBJ2-1	TGTGCCAGCAGCTTGAAACTCGCGGGGGGGAATGAGCAGTTCTTC	CASSLKLAGGNEQFF
-	TRBV28	-	TRBJ2-7	TGTGCCAGCAGCCGGGCCCTTCCGGGACTGGAGGCCTACGAGCAGTACTTC	CASSRALPGLEAYEQYF